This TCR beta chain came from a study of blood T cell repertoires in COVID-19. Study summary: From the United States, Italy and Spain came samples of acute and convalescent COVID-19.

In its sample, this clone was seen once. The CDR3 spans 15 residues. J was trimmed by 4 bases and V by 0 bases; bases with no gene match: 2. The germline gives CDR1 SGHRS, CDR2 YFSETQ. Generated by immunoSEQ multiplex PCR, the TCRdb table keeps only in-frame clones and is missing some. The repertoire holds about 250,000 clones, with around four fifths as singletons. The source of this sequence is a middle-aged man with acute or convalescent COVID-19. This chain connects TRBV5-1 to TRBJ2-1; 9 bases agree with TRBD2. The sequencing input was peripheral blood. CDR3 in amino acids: CASSLGLAGYNEQFF. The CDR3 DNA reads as TGCGCCAGCAGCTTGGGCCTAGCGGGGTACAATGAGCAGTTCTTC.